Sequencing of this T cell receptor (beta chain) was carried out in a study of TIL therapy for anti-PD-1-resistant metastatic lung cancer. Time point given: pre-treatment sample, taken before nivolumab and TIL therapy. Adults with stage 4 NSCLC were enrolled in a phase I trial. Germline assignment: CDR1 LNHDA and CDR2 SQIVND (reference sequence). Trimming shortened V by 10 bases and J by 6 bases, and 17 bases separated the two germline ends. This CDR3 spans 13 amino acids. Sequencing used immunoSEQ v3. Using immunoSEQ multiplex PCR, the repertoire was profiled, and TCRdb retains in-frame clones only, with some absent. This sample has about 21,000 clones, with around 78% found just once.

The TCR was taken from a person aged 25-80 years with non-small cell lung cancer. This chain connects TRBV19 to TRBJ2-3; D gene uncertain. The sequencing used blood, collected at baseline. The CDR3 bases are TGTGCCACTAACACCGGATTCAGGGATACGCAGTATTTT. Translation: CATNTGFRDTQYF.